The present T cell receptor beta chain was sequenced within a study of blood T cell repertoires in COVID-19. This clone has a single count. V was pared by 0 bases and J by 2 bases, with 8 bases between. CDR1 MGHRA and CDR2 YSYEKL come from the germline V gene. The CDR3 is made up of 16 amino acids. Measured with immunoSEQ multiplex PCR; TCRdb has only the in-frame clones, and not every one. This table has about 260,000 clones, around 88% appearing once. Source material: PBMCs or T cells enriched from blood (not recorded which). V usage is TRBV4-1 and J usage is TRBJ2-6, with a possible D match to TRBD1 (6 bases). This receptor was taken from a woman aged 50 to 60 who had recovered from COVID-19. CDR3 loop: CASSQESGAGANVLTF. The CDR3 nucleotides read TGCGCCAGCAGCCAAGAGTCAGGGGCTGGGGCCAACGTCCTGACTTTC.